These 32 T cell receptor beta chains originate from one sample sequenced in a study of graft-versus-host responses after intestinal transplantation. Intraepithelial and lamina propria lymphocytes were freed from processed graft tissue. The protocol was immunoSEQ multiplex PCR, while the TCRdb copy is restricted to in-frame clones and leaves out a portion. The sample carries approximately 63,000 clones, about 89% recorded once. The material was ileum tissue, obtained approximately 56 weeks after transplant. Source of these receptors: a human patient who received an intestinal transplant, so some T cells may come from the graft donor.

The chain joins TRBV10-1 to TRBJ1-1; a possible D gene is TRBD1 (5 bases). CDR1 WNHNN and CDR2 SYGVQD come from the germline V gene (reference sequence). V shed 8 bases and J shed 0 bases, with 10 bases lying between them. The CDR3 sequence is 13 residues long. The CDR3 region has the DNA TGCGCCAGCCGGAGACAGATGAACACTGAAGCTTTCTTT. Amino acids: CASRRQMNTEAFF.

The chain couples TRBV29-1 to TRBJ2-5, with no clear D. Trimming pared 0 bases from V and 1 base from J, leaving 6 bases between. The CDR3 covers 13 residues. CDR1 SQVTM and CDR2 ANQGSEA come from the germline V gene. The CDR3 sequence: CSVEEQLQETQYF. The CDR3 region has the DNA TGCAGCGTTGAAGAACAGCTCCAAGAGACCCAGTACTTC.

This chain links TRBV7-8 with TRBJ2-7; 8 bases line up with TRBD1. The CDR3 has 14 amino acids. The junction had 3 bases not matched to a gene; V was cut back by 2 bases and J by 3 bases. Per germline, CDR1 SGHVS and CDR2 FQNEAQ. CDR3 loop: CASSLRGQVYEQYF. CDR3 bases: TGTGCCAGCAGCTTAAGGGGACAGGTCTACGAGCAGTACTTC. The full variable domain, with the rest looked up from reference TRBV7-8 and TRBJ2-7, is GAGVSQSPRYKVAKRGQDVALRCDPISGHVSLFWYQQALGQGPEFLTYFQNEAQLDKSGLPSDRFFAERPEGSVSTLKIQRTQQEDSAVYLCASSLRGQVYEQYFGPGTRLTVT.

The chain carries TRBV11-3 and TRBJ2-1, with TRBD2 identical over 11 bases. V dropped 5 bases and J dropped 4; count of bases not matched to a gene: 4. Germline loops: CDR1 SGHNT, CDR2 YENEEA. CDR3 length: 15 amino acids. This CDR3 is CASSLLAGVYNEQFF. CDR3 in DNA: TGTGCCAGCAGCCTACTAGCGGGAGTATACAATGAGCAGTTCTTC.

J is TRBJ2-5 and V is TRBV16, with D tentatively TRBD2 (6 bases). Germline V CDR1 and CDR2: KGHSY, FQNENV. The CDR3 contains 14 residues. V was shortened by 2 bases and J by 6 bases, with 13 bases between the two germline ends. The CDR3 nucleotides read TGTGCCAGCAGCCAAGGGGGACTGCTGAAGACCCAGTACTTC. Amino acid sequence: CASSQGGLLKTQYF.

This chain connects TRBV28 to TRBJ1-2; D may be TRBD1 (5 bases). In germline, CDR1 is MDHEN, CDR2 SYDVKM. Between the trimmed V and J ends, which lost 3 bases and 5 bases, there was a span of 7 bases. The CDR3 is 12 amino acids. CDR3 sequence reads: CASSLGLYGYTF. The CDR3 nucleotides read TGTGCCAGCAGTTTGGGACTGTATGGCTACACCTTC.

This clone was picked up one time. The CDR3 bases are TGTGCCAGCAGCTCGCCGGACAGGGGAAAGGAAAACGGGGAGCTGTTTTTT. It translates to CASSSPDRGKENGELFF. This chain connects TRBV28 to TRBJ2-2, with 9 nucleotides matching TRBD1. Germline lookup yields CDR1 MDHEN and CDR2 SYDVKM. V dropped 6 bases and J dropped 7; count of bases not matched to a gene: 15. The CDR3 loop spans 17 amino acids.

The chain recombines TRBV18 with TRBJ2-7; 9 positions agree with TRBD1. The germline V gene encodes CDR1 KGHSH and CDR2 LQKENI. The CDR3 runs to 16 residues. With 5 bases clipped from V and 5 bases from J, the junction kept 13 bases outside the gene matches. This chain's CDR3 is CASSTGTGWFVHEQYF. CDR3 sequence (DNA): TGTGCCAGCTCAACCGGGACAGGGTGGTTTGTACACGAGCAGTACTTC.

This chain joins TRBV5-1 and TRBJ2-5, with TRBD1 matching 9 bases. Germline CDR1 reads SGHRS; CDR2 reads YFSETQ. The ends lost 4 bases at V and 5 bases at J; junction bases unmatched: 9. The length of the CDR3 is 15 residues. In nucleotides, the CDR3 is TGCGCCAGCAGCCCAGGGACAGGGTCAGGGGAGACCCAGTACTTC. It yields the protein CASSPGTGSGETQYF.

The V call is TRBV9, the J call TRBJ2-1, with TRBD2 matching 11 bases. Trimming cost V 4 bases and J 6 bases; bases outside gene matches: 6. This CDR3 spans 15 amino acids. Germline CDR1 SGDLS, CDR2 YYNGEE. CDR3 protein: CASSPLAGGGNEQFF. The CDR3 DNA sequence: TGTGCCAGCAGCCCCCTAGCGGGGGGAGGCAATGAGCAGTTCTTC.

This sequence joins TRBV6-5 and TRBJ2-5; 7 bases are shared with TRBD1. The length of the CDR3 is 15 residues. With V trimmed by 0 bases and J by 5 bases, 6 bases remained unmatched. Per the germline V gene, CDR1 is MNHEY and CDR2 is SVGAGI. CDR3 sequence (DNA): TGTGCCAGCAGTTACTCGGAATGGGGACAGGAGACCCAGTACTTC. Protein: CASSYSEWGQETQYF.

In DNA, the CDR3 is TGCGCCAGCGAGGGGGAGGGATCCTACGAGCAGTACTTC. Residues: CASEGEGSYEQYF. This rearrangement joins TRBV5-1 to TRBJ2-7; the D gene is possibly TRBD2 (7 bases). The CDR3 loop spans 13 amino acids. Germline CDR1 is SGHRS and CDR2 is YFSETQ. V gave up 7 bases and J gave up 1 base, with 12 bases separating them.

This chain joins TRBV28 and TRBJ1-1; D gene ambiguous. Trimming cost V 2 bases and J 1 base, with 5 bases left between them. The CDR3 runs to 13 residues. Germline CDR1 MDHEN, CDR2 SYDVKM. CDR3 sequence (DNA): TGTGCCAGCAGTTTAAGCAGGAACACTGAAGCTTTCTTT. This translates into CASSLSRNTEAFF.

The rearrangement links TRBV7-3 to TRBJ1-2; TRBD1 might be the D (5 bases). The CDR3 sequence is 12 residues long. Germline V lookup: CDR1 SGHTA, CDR2 FQGTGA. Trimming shortened V by 5 bases and J by 6 bases, and 10 bases separated the two germline ends. The CDR3 here is CASSPGGDGYTF. CDR3 nucleotide sequence: TGTGCCAGCAGCCCAGGAGGGGATGGCTACACCTTC.

The chain recombines TRBV4-2 with TRBJ2-2; no firm D call. This CDR3 comprises 13 residues. Germline loops: CDR1 LGHNA, CDR2 YNFKEQ. V lost 5 bases and J lost 4, with 8 bases in between. The CDR3 protein is CASSTHTTGELFF. In nucleotides, the CDR3 is TGTGCCAGCAGCACCCACACCACCGGGGAGCTGTTTTTT.

The chain has TRBV5-1 and TRBJ2-1, with D possibly being TRBD1 or TRBD2 (5 bases each). Trimming left V 4 bases short and J 0 bases short, with 20 bases between. The CDR3 is 18 amino acids. Germline CDR1 reads SGHRS; CDR2 reads YFSETQ. The CDR3 DNA reads as TGCGCCAGCAGCGTCCGCCGGGACGGCCAGGACTCCTACAATGAGCAGTTCTTC. Translated, it gives CASSVRRDGQDSYNEQFF.

The V and J genes are TRBV7-8 and TRBJ2-2; 11 bases map to TRBD2. Germline trimming cut 2 bases from V and 7 bases from J; bases unmatched to any gene: 15. This CDR3 has 19 residues. Germline V gene data show CDR1 as SGHVS and CDR2 as FQNEAQ. The CDR3 spells CASSLKIHSGRAVHGELFF. Written as DNA, the CDR3 is TGTGCCAGCAGCTTAAAAATCCATAGCGGGAGGGCCGTACACGGGGAGCTGTTTTTT.

J is TRBJ2-5 and V is TRBV4-1, with D unresolved. The CDR3 has 14 amino acids. Trimming shortened V by 5 bases and J by 2 bases, and 12 bases separated the two germline ends. Germline assignment: CDR1 MGHRA and CDR2 YSYEKL. The CDR3 here is CASSVPGLQETQYF. The CDR3 DNA follows: TGCGCCAGCAGCGTTCCGGGTCTGCAAGAGACCCAGTACTTC.

The gene calls are TRBV10-1 and TRBJ2-3; 8 bases map to TRBD2. Per the germline V gene, CDR1 is WNHNN and CDR2 is SYGVQD (reference sequence). This CDR3 spans 16 amino acids. With 2 bases clipped from V and 2 bases from J, the junction kept 6 bases outside the gene matches. This CDR3 is CASSEREGENTDTQYF. Written as DNA, the CDR3 is TGCGCCAGCAGTGAGCGGGAGGGCGAGAACACAGATACGCAGTATTTT.

The gene calls are TRBV10-2 and TRBJ2-1; TRBD2 aligns across 10 bases. The V gene end was trimmed by 2 bases and the J gene end by 9 bases; junction bases not matched to a gene: 13. The CDR3 loop spans 17 amino acids. Germline loops: CDR1 WSHSY, CDR2 SAAADI. CDR3 residues: CASSEAAGTSVESEQFF. The CDR3 DNA reads as TGCGCCAGCAGTGAGGCAGCCGGGACTAGCGTTGAATCTGAGCAGTTCTTC.

The chain uses TRBV28 and TRBJ1-5, with a tentative D call TRBD1 (6 bases). V was clipped by 5 bases and J by 7 bases, with 21 bases between them. The CDR3 runs 16 residues. CDR1 is MDHEN and CDR2 is SYDVKM in the germline V gene. CDR3 sequence (DNA): TGTGCCAGCAGTGACACACCATACAGGGTCGAGCAGCCCCAGCATTTT. It specifies CASSDTPYRVEQPQHF.

The chain links TRBV27 to TRBJ2-7, with 7 bases that match TRBD2. This CDR3 spans 13 amino acids. The germline gives CDR1 MNHEY, CDR2 SMNVEV (reference sequence). Trimming at V came to 6 bases and at J to 4 bases, leaving 6 bases not matched to a gene. The CDR3: CASRSGGRYEQYF. The CDR3 coding sequence is TGTGCCAGCAGATCGGGGGGACGGTACGAGCAGTACTTC.

The chain couples TRBV28 to TRBJ2-5, with 11 bases that match TRBD1. This CDR3 spans 14 amino acids. V was clipped by 6 bases and J by 4 bases; unmatched bases: 4. The V gene's germline CDR1 is MDHEN and CDR2 SYDVKM. CDR3 amino acids: CASSPGTGGETQYF. The CDR3 DNA follows: TGTGCCAGCAGCCCCGGGACAGGGGGAGAGACCCAGTACTTC. Complete variable domain (other parts from reference TRBV28 and TRBJ2-5): DVKVTQSSRYLVKRTGEKVFLECVQDMDHENMFWYRQDPGLGLRLIYFSYDVKMKEKGDIPEGYSVSREKKERFSLILESASTNQTSMYLCASSPGTGGETQYFGPGTRLLVL.

The chain is built from TRBV4-2 and TRBJ2-6, with D unresolved. The length of the CDR3 is 20 residues. CDR1 is LGHNA and CDR2 is YNFKEQ in the germline V gene. The V end lost 0 bases, the J end lost 1 base, and 19 bases lay between the germline ends. The CDR3 coding sequence is TGTGCCAGCAGCCAAGAAGCCCGGCAGGTCGTCATTTCTGGGGCCAACGTCCTGACTTTC. Protein: CASSQEARQVVISGANVLTF.

This sequence joins TRBV15 and TRBJ2-7, with 7 bases aligning to TRBD2. Trimming at V came to 0 bases and at J to 5 bases, leaving 7 bases not matched to a gene. Per germline, CDR1 LNHNV and CDR2 YYDKDF (reference sequence). The CDR3 sequence is 15 residues long. DNA for the CDR3: TGTGCCACCAGCAGAGATCCGGGGGGAGGTGACGAGCAGTACTTC. Encoded protein: CATSRDPGGGDEQYF.

This rearrangement joins TRBV6-5 to TRBJ1-2; 9 nucleotides agree with TRBD1. V trimming: 5 bases; J trimming: 8 bases; junction bases outside the gene matches: 3. CDR3 size: 12 residues. Germline CDR1 is MNHEY and CDR2 is SVGAGI. CDR3 DNA sequence: TGTGCCAGCAGTCAGGACAGGGGAGGCTACACCTTC. Translating it yields CASSQDRGGYTF.

V is TRBV5-1 and J is TRBJ1-3; no definite D call. Trimming removed 0 bases at V and 0 bases at J, with 13 bases between. CDR1 and CDR2 (germline): SGHRS, YFSETQ. CDR3 length equals 17 residues. The CDR3 DNA is TGCGCCAGCAGCTTGGCCGGGAGGGCAATCTCTGGAAACACCATATATTTT. Residues: CASSLAGRAISGNTIYF.

The J gene is TRBJ2-1, the V gene TRBV11-2; 7 nucleotides match TRBD2. The CDR3 length is 17 residues. V trimming: 4 bases; J trimming: 6 bases; junction bases outside the gene matches: 15. Per the germline V gene, CDR1 is SGHAT and CDR2 is FQNNGV. As DNA, the CDR3 is TGTGCCAGCAGCTCGGAACTAGCGAACAGCGGTTTCAATGAGCAGTTCTTC. Residues: CASSSELANSGFNEQFF.

The V call is TRBV28, the J call TRBJ1-2; TRBD1 agrees at 8 bases. The CDR3 length is 13 residues. CDR1 and CDR2 from the germline V gene are MDHEN and SYDVKM. Germline trimming cut 6 bases from V and 8 bases from J; bases unmatched to any gene: 8. The CDR3 bases are TGTGCCAGCAGATTAGACAGGGGAAGAGGCTACACCTTC. It is translated as CASRLDRGRGYTF.

The chain recombines TRBV4-1 with TRBJ2-3; D may correspond to TRBD1 or TRBD2 (7 bases each). In germline, CDR1 is MGHRA, CDR2 YSYEKL. V dropped 1 base and J dropped 2 bases, with 13 bases sitting between them. The CDR3 is 16 amino acids. The CDR3 coding sequence is TGCGCCAGCAGCCAAGCTCCAGGGGGGGACACAGATACGCAGTATTTT. It is translated as CASSQAPGGDTDTQYF.

This chain uses TRBV2 with TRBJ1-1, with D uncertain. Trimming took off 6 bases at V and 6 bases at J, with 17 bases between the two ends. CDR3 size: 14 residues. Germline lookup yields CDR1 SNHLY and CDR2 FYNNEI. The CDR3 loop reads CASRPEVSSPEAFF. The CDR3 coding sequence is TGTGCCAGCAGACCTGAAGTCAGTAGCCCTGAAGCTTTCTTT.

This clone is a singleton in its sample. The CDR3 is CASSWNRPPHMDTQYF. For the CDR3, the DNA is TGTGCCAGCAGCTGGAACCGACCGCCTCACATGGATACGCAGTATTTT. The rearrangement links TRBV5-5 to TRBJ2-3; D is unresolved. Germline lookup yields CDR1 SGHKS and CDR2 YYEKEE (reference sequence). V was trimmed by 3 bases and J by 6 bases, leaving 20 bases between them. The CDR3 length is 16 residues. Drawing the rest from reference TRBV5-5 and TRBJ2-3, the complete variable domain is DAGVTQSPTHLIKTRGQQVTLRCSPISGHKSVSWYQQVLGQGPQFIFQYYEKEERGRGNFPDRFSARQFPNYSSELNVNALLLGDSALYLCASSWNRPPHMDTQYFGPGTRLTVL.